The present T cell receptor beta chain was sequenced within a study of graft-versus-host responses after intestinal transplantation. Trimming removed 3 bases from V and 3 bases from J; junction bases left unmatched: 7. CDR1 is SGHVS and CDR2 is FQNEAQ in the germline V gene. The CDR3 runs to 16 residues. This clone was observed a handful of times. Its antigen is undetermined. TCRdb's table, derived via immunoSEQ multiplex PCR, lists solely in-frame clones and lacks some. The sample includes 90,000 to 95,000 clones, approximately 92% of them seen just once. V and J are TRBV7-8 and TRBJ1-1, with 10 nucleotides matching TRBD1. This material consisted of unstimulated CD8+ T cells sorted from spleen or lymph node cells, taken before intestinal transplant. The origin of this receptor is a human donor who received an intestinal transplant. In DNA, the CDR3 is TGTGCCAGCAGCTTTCCCGGGACAGGGGAGGACACTGAAGCTTTCTTT. Encoded protein: CASSFPGTGEDTEAFF.